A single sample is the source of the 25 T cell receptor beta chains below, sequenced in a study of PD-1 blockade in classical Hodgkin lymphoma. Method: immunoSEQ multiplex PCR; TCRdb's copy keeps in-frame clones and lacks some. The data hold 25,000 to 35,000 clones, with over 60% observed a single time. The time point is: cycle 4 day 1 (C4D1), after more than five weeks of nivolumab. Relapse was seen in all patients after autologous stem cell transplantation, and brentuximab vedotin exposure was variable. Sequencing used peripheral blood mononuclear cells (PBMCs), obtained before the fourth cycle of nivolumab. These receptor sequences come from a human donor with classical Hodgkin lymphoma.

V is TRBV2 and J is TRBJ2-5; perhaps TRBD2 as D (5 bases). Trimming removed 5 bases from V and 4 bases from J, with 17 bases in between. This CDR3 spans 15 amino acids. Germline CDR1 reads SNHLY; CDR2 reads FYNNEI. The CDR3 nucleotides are TGTGCCAGCAGTAAGGAACTAGTAGCAAGAGAGACCCAGTACTTC. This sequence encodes CASSKELVARETQYF. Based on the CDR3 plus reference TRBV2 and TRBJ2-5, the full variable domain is EPEVTQTPSHQVTQMGQEVILRCVPISNHLYFYWYRQILGQKVEFLVSFYNNEISEKSEIFDDQFSVERPDGSNFTLKIRSTKLEDSAMYFCASSKELVARETQYFGPGTRLLVL.

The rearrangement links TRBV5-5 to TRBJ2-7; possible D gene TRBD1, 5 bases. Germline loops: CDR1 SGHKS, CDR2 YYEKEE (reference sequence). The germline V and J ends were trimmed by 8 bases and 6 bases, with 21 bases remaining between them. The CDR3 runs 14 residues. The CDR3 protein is CASRPDSLPGEQYF. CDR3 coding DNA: TGTGCCAGTAGGCCCGACAGTTTGCCTGGCGAGCAGTACTTC.

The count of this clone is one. CDR3 sequence (DNA): TGTGCCAGCAGTTATACAGGGGGCGCTTATGTAGGTGAGCAGTTCTTC. It encodes CASSYTGGAYVGEQFF. The V gene is TRBV6-6, the J gene TRBJ2-1, with 9 nucleotides matching TRBD1. Per germline, CDR1 MNHNY and CDR2 SVGAGI (reference sequence). With V trimmed by 3 bases and J by 9 bases, 12 bases remained unmatched. CDR3 length equals 16 residues.

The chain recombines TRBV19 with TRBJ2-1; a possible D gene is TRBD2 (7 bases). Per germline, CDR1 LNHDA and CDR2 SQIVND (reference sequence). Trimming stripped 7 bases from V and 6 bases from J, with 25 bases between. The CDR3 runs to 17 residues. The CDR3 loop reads CASKGGFDGPLSNEQFF. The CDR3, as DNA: TGTGCCAGTAAGGGGGGGTTTGACGGACCTCTATCCAATGAGCAGTTCTTC.

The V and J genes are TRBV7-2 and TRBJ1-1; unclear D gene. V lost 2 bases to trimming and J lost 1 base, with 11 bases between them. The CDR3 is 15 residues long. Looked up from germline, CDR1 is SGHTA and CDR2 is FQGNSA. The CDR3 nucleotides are TGTGCCAGCAGCTTAACCTATGCAGAGAACACTGAAGCTTTCTTT. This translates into CASSLTYAENTEAFF. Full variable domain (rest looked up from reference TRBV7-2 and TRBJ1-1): GAGVSQSPSNKVTEKGKDVELRCDPISGHTALYWYRQSLGQGLEFLIYFQGNSAPDKSGLPSDRFSAERTGGSVSTLTIQRTQQEDSAVYLCASSLTYAENTEAFFGQGTRLTVV.

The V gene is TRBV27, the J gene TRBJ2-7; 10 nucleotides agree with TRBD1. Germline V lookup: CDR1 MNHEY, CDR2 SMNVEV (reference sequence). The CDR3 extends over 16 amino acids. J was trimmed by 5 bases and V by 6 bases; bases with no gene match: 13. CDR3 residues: CASSYLTGTGDHEQYF. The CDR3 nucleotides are TGTGCCAGCAGCTACTTAACCGGGACAGGGGACCACGAGCAGTACTTC.

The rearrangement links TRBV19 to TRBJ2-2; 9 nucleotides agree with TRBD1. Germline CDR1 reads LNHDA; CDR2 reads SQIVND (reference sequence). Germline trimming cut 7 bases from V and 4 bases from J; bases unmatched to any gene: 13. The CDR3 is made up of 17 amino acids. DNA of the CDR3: TGTGCCAGTAAGCAGGGGGGGACAGGGCTCCGCACCGGGGAGCTGTTTTTT. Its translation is CASKQGGTGLRTGELFF.

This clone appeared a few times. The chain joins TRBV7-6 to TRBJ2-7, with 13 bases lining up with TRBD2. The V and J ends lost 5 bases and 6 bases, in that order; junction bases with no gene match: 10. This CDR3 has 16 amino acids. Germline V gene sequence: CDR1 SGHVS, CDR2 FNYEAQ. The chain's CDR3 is CASSQGTSGTVLEQYF. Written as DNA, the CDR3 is TGTGCCAGCAGCCAGGGGACTAGCGGGACCGTTCTCGAGCAGTACTTC. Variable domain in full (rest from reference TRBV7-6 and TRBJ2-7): GAGVSQSPRYKVTKRGQDVALRCDPISGHVSLYWYRQALGQGPEFLTYFNYEAQQDKSGLPNDRFSAERPEGSISTLTIQRTEQRDSAMYRCASSQGTSGTVLEQYFGPGTRLTVT.

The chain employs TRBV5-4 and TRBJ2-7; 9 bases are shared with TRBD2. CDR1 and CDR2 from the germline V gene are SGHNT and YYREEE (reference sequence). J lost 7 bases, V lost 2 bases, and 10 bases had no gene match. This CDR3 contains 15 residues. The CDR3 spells CASSFKGGGASEQYF. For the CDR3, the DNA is TGTGCCAGCAGCTTTAAGGGCGGGGGGGCAAGTGAGCAGTACTTC.

The CDR3: CASSFGTAKNTEAFF. As DNA, the CDR3 is TGTGCCAGCAGCTTCGGGACAGCTAAGAACACTGAAGCTTTCTTT. The chain joins TRBV7-9 to TRBJ1-1, with TRBD1 matching over 7 bases. Germline lookup yields CDR1 SEHNR and CDR2 FQNEAQ (reference sequence). The trim removed 3 bases at V and 1 base at J, leaving 5 bases unmatched. The CDR3 covers 15 residues.

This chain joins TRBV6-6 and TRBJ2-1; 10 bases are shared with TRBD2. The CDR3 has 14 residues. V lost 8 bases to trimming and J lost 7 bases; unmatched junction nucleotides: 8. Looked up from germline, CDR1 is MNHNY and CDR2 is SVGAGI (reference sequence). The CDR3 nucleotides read TGTGCCAGCCGGGCTAGCGGGAGTGGGAATGAGCAGTTCTTC. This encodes CASRASGSGNEQFF.

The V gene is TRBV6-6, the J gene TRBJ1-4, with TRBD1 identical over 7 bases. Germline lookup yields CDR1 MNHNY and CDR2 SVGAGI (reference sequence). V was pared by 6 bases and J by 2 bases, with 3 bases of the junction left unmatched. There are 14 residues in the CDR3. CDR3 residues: CASSSQGTNEKLFF. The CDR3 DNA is TGTGCCAGCAGCTCACAGGGGACTAATGAAAAACTGTTTTTT.

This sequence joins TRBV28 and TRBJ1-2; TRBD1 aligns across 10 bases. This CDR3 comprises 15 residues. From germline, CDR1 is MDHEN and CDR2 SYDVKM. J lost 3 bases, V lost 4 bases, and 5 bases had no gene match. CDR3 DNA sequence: TGTGCCAGCAGTTCATCCGGGACAGGGGACTATGGCTACACCTTC. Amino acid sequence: CASSSSGTGDYGYTF.

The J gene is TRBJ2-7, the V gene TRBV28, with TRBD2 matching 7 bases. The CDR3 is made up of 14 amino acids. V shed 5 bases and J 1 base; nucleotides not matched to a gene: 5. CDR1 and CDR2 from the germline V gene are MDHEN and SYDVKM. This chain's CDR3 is CASSELGGSYEQYF. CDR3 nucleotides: TGTGCCAGCAGTGAGTTGGGGGGGTCCTACGAGCAGTACTTC.

CDR3 residues: CASSQAAGGGSAYEQYF. The CDR3 region has the DNA TGCGCCAGCAGCCAAGCGGCGGGAGGTGGGTCAGCCTACGAGCAGTACTTC. V and J are TRBV4-3 and TRBJ2-7, with 8 bases matching TRBD2. The CDR3 length is 17 residues. The germline V gene encodes CDR1 LGHNA and CDR2 YSLEER. Trimming removed 1 base from V and 2 bases from J; junction bases left unmatched: 10.

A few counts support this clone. CDR3 sequence reads: CASSLGRTLTEAFF. The CDR3 region has the DNA TGTGCCAGCAGCTTAGGAAGGACACTTACTGAAGCTTTCTTT. The chain recombines TRBV7-2 with TRBJ1-1, with D tentatively TRBD1 (5 bases). There are 14 residues in the CDR3. Between the trimmed V and J ends, which lost 1 base and 5 bases, there was a span of 11 bases. CDR1 and CDR2 (germline): SGHTA, FQGNSA.

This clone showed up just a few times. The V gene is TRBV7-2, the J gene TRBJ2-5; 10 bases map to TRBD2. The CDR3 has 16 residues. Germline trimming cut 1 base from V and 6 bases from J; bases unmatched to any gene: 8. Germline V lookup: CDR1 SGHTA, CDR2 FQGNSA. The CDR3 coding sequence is TGTGCCAGCAGCTTAGTTGAAGCGGGGGGGCCCAAGACCCAGTACTTC. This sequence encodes CASSLVEAGGPKTQYF.

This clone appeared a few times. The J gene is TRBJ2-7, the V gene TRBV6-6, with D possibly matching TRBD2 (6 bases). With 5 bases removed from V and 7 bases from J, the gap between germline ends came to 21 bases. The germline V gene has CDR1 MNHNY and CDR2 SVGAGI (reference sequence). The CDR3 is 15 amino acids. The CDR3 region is CASSDPEGNLMEQYF. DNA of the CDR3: TGTGCCAGCAGTGACCCGGAGGGGAATCTTATGGAGCAGTACTTC.

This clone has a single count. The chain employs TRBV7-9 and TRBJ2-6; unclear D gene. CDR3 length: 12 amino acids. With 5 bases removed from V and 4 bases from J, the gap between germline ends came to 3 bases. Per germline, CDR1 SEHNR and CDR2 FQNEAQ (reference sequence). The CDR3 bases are TGTGCCAGCAGCCTAGGGGCCAACGTCCTGACTTTC. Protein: CASSLGANVLTF.

The CDR3 loop is CASSSGQGLIQPQHF. CDR3 DNA: TGTGCCAGCAGCTCGGGACAGGGTTTAATCCAGCCCCAGCATTTT. V gene TRBV7-9 combines with J gene TRBJ1-5; TRBD1 matches 9 bases. This CDR3 is built from 15 residues. Germline lookup yields CDR1 SEHNR and CDR2 FQNEAQ (reference sequence). Germline trimming cut 4 bases from V and 7 bases from J; bases unmatched to any gene: 8.

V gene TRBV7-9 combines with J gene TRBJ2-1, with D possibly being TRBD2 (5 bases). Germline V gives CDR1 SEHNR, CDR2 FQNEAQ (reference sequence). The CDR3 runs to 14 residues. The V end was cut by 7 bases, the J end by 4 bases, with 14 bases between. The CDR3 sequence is CASNLAGGYNEQFF. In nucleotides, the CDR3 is TGTGCCAGCAACTTGGCAGGAGGATACAATGAGCAGTTCTTC.

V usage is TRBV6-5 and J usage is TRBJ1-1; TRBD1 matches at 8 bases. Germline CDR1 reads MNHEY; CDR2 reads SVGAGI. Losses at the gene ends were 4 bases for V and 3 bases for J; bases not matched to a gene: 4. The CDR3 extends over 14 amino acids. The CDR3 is CASSWTGLDTEAFF. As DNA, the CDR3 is TGTGCCAGCAGTTGGACAGGGCTGGACACTGAAGCTTTCTTT.

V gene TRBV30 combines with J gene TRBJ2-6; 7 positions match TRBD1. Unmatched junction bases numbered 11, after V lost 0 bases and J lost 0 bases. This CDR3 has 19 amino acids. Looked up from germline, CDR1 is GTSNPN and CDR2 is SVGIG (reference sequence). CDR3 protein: CAWSVLYVGGTSGANVLTF. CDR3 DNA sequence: TGTGCCTGGAGTGTACTGTATGTAGGGGGCACCTCTGGGGCCAACGTCCTGACTTTC.

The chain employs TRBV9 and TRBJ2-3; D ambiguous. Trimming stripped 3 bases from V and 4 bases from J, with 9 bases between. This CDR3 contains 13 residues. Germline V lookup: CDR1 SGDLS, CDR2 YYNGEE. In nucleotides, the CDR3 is TGTGCCAGCAGCGAAGACGTATCAGATACGCAGTATTTT. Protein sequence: CASSEDVSDTQYF.

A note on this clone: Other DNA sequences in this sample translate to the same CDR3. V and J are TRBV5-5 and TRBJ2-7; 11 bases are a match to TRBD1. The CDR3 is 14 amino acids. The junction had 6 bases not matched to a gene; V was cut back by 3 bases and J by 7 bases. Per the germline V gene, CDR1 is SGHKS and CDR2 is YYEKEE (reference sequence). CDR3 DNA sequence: TGTGCCAGCAGCTCCGGACAGGGGGCGCGGGAGCAGTACTTC. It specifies CASSSGQGAREQYF.